The 2 T cell receptor delta chains in this list originate from one sample, sequenced in a study of gamma-delta chains in newborns, infants, children. TCRdb re-called the reads using CATT. This table holds 8,500 to 13,000 delta-chain clones, roughly 9.5% found once. The sequenced material came from blood. The receptors derive from a child who was a newborn, infant or young child, either healthy, febrile or measles-vaccinated (not recorded which).

V gene TRDV2 combines with J gene TRDJ1; 8 nucleotides line up with TRDD3. The CDR3 covers 18 residues. Trimming at V came to 2 bases and at J to 6 bases, leaving 19 bases not matched to a gene. CDR1 and CDR2 from the germline V gene are GEAIGNYY and EKD. The CDR3 protein is CACDKVTGGQDPLNKLIF. CDR3 nucleotides: TGTGCCTGTGACAAAGTTACTGGGGGCCAAGACCCCCTTAATAAACTCATCTTT.

This rearrangement joins TRDV2 to TRDJ3; 7 bases agree with TRDD3. The CDR3 loop spans 19 amino acids. Germline V gene data show CDR1 as GEAIGNYY and CDR2 as EKD. J gave up 0 bases and V 1 base, and 8 bases lay outside the gene matches. The DNA for the CDR3 is TGTGCCTGTGACACAGCTGGGGGTTTTACCTCCTGGGACACCCGACAGATGTTTTTC. Its translation is CACDTAGGFTSWDTRQMFF.